This TCR beta chain is from a study of response to subunit inactivated influenza vaccine. TCRdb re-called the RT-PCR reads through MiXCR, storing one row per CDR3 protein. The sample records around 600,000 distinct CDR3 sequences, approximately 11% being singletons. V shed 5 bases and J 6 bases; nucleotides not matched to a gene: 6. Germline CDR1 is MDHEN and CDR2 is SYDVKM. This CDR3 has 14 residues. Another study also made use of these data, one on T cells expressing NK-cell markers. Turning to that study: The authors generated TCR beta cDNA through 5'RACE template switching with UMIs.

The chain is built from TRBV28 and TRBJ2-7, with 11 bases matching TRBD2. The starting material was PBMCs from blood, obtained on the day of vaccination. This TCR came from a man aged 45-60 years who received an inactivated influenza vaccine. CDR3 DNA sequence: TGTGCCAGCAGTGTAGCGGGGGGGCCACGCGAGCAGTACTTC. It encodes CASSVAGGPREQYF.